This is a list of T cell receptor beta chains from one sample in a study of T cells in Graves' hyperthyroidism and ophthalmopathy. TCRdb re-analysed the multiplex PCR reads in MiXCR, keeping a single row per CDR3 protein. The sample has a few hundred thousand distinct CDR3 sequences, about a sixth seen once. The sequenced material came from blood. These receptors came from a woman under 30 with Graves' hyperthyroidism. The CDR3 runs from the conserved cysteine through the conserved F or W. The D gene is left open where the match is weak. The size field is filled for only some rows; it gives once, few, many or a size class.

clone_size j_call d_call v_call cdr3_aa cdr3_nt
NA TRBJ2-1 NA TRBV2 CASSVGSSLNEQFF TGTGCCAGCAGCGTAGGGTCTAGCCTAAATGAGCAGTTCTTC
many TRBJ1-1 NA TRBV12-3/TRBV12-4 CASSSRLGQKNTEAFF TGTGCCAGCAGTTCCCGTTTAGGACAGAAGAACACTGAAGCTTTCTTT
many TRBJ2-7 TRBD2 TRBV20-1 CSMRGGANLGIHEQYF TGCAGCATGCGGGGGGGGGCCAATTTAGGCATCCACGAGCAGTACTTC
many TRBJ1-1 NA TRBV4-1 CASSRLRNTEAFF TGCGCCAGCAGTCGACTGAGGAACACTGAAGCTTTCTTT
few TRBJ1-1 NA TRBV19 CASGRGVITEAFF TGTGCCTCCGGCAGGGGTGTTATCACTGAAGCTTTCTTT
many TRBJ1-1 TRBD1 TRBV6-2/TRBV6-3 CASSNSGTGGTEAFF TGTGCCAGCAGCAACTCTGGGACAGGGGGCACTGAAGCTTTCTTT
NA TRBJ2-1 NA TRBV12-3/TRBV12-4 CASSMTLEQFF TGTGCCAGCAGTATGACCTTAGAGCAGTTCTTC
NA TRBJ2-6 TRBD1 TRBV5-6 CASRGGTDVLSGANVLTF TGTGCCAGCAGGGGTGGGACAGACGTTCTATCTGGGGCCAACGTCCTGACTTTC
NA TRBJ2-7 NA TRBV6-1 CASRNWGAAEQYF TGTGCCAGTCGAAACTGGGGGGCGGCCGAGCAGTACTTC
few TRBJ2-3 TRBD1 TRBV24-1 CATSDQGTVADTQYF TGTGCCACCAGTGATCAGGGGACAGTGGCAGATACGCAGTATTTT
many TRBJ2-3 NA TRBV13 CASSFALRHTDTQYF TGTGCCAGCAGCTTTGCACTCCGTCATACAGATACGCAGTATTTT
NA TRBJ2-1 NA TRBV6-1 CASRTPGLWGNEQFF TGTGCCAGCAGAACACCGGGACTTTGGGGGAATGAGCAGTTCTTC
many TRBJ2-1 TRBD2 TRBV6-1 CASSYWTSGRDEQFF TGTGCCAGCAGTTATTGGACTAGCGGGAGGGATGAGCAGTTCTTC
few TRBJ2-7 NA TRBV7-2 CASSLVQYNSYEQYF TGTGCCAGCAGCTTAGTGCAGTACAACTCCTACGAGCAGTACTTC
NA TRBJ2-1 TRBD2 TRBV9 CASSEAGGYTSEQFF TGTGCCAGCAGCGAAGCGGGAGGGTATACGAGTGAGCAGTTCTTC
many TRBJ2-7 NA TRBV10-3 CAISFREARGEQYF TGTGCCATCAGCTTTAGGGAGGCCCGAGGAGAGCAGTACTTC
once TRBJ1-4 TRBD1 TRBV10-3 CAISESVDRANEKLFF TGTGCCATCAGTGAGTCAGTGGACAGGGCCAATGAAAAACTGTTTTTT
few TRBJ1-1 TRBD1 TRBV6-1 CASRATGGRGNTEAFF TGTGCCAGCAGGGCTACAGGGGGCCGGGGGAACACTGAAGCTTTCTTT
NA TRBJ1-6 NA TRBV5-1 CASSLPGRRDSPLHF TGCGCCAGCAGCTTGCCCGGGCGGCGGGATTCACCCCTCCACTTT
few TRBJ2-1 TRBD2 TRBV20-1 CSARGGRVYNEQFF TGCAGTGCTAGGGGCGGGAGGGTTTACAATGAGCAGTTCTTC
NA TRBJ1-5 NA TRBV6-5 CASSYDRGGQPQHF TGTGCCAGCAGTTACGATCGGGGTGGTCAGCCCCAGCATTTT
NA TRBJ1-1 NA TRBV9 CASSVYGGEAFF TGTGCCAGCAGCGTCTATGGGGGTGAAGCTTTCTTT
few TRBJ1-2 TRBD1 TRBV5-1 CASSSQQGNGVGYTF TGCGCCAGCAGCTCACAACAGGGGAATGGAGTGGGCTACACCTTC
many TRBJ2-1 NA TRBV12-3/TRBV12-4 CASRPESSGYNEQFF TGTGCCAGCAGGCCCGAGTCTAGTGGCTACAATGAGCAGTTCTTC